Listed below are T cell receptor beta chains from one sample, sequenced in a study of T cells in Graves' hyperthyroidism and ophthalmopathy. TCRdb used MiXCR to reprocess the multiplex PCR reads, holding one entry per CDR3 protein. The data contain roughly 420,000 distinct CDR3 sequences, roughly an eighth of them singletons. Material for sequencing was blood. The receptors derive from a woman younger than 35 with Graves' hyperthyroidism. CDR3s include the opening cysteine and the closing phenylalanine or tryptophan. Each record gives: J gene, V gene, D gene, clone size, CDR3 protein, CDR3 DNA. The D gene is left open where the match is weak. Not every row has a clone size; where given, it reads once, few, many or a size class.

>TRBJ2-2|TRBV12-3/TRBV12-4|TRBD2|few
CASSYLAGGPGGELFF
TGTGCCAGCAGTTACCTAGCGGGAGGGCCGGGCGGGGAGCTGTTTTTT
>TRBJ2-1|TRBV9|TRBD2|many
CASSGTGLADYNEQFF
TGTGCCAGCAGCGGGACGGGACTAGCGGACTACAATGAGCAGTTCTTC
>TRBJ2-3|TRBV7-8|.|many
CASSLARRDTDTQYF
TGTGCCAGCAGCTTAGCGCGACGAGACACAGATACGCAGTATTTT
>TRBJ1-5|TRBV20-1|TRBD1|many
CSARAPGQLNQPQHF
TGCAGTGCTAGAGCGCCGGGACAGCTCAATCAGCCCCAGCATTTT
>TRBJ2-1|TRBV14|TRBD1|few
CASSQDRTGGLFF
TGTGCCAGCAGCCAAGACCGGACAGGGGGATTGTTCTTC
>TRBJ2-5|TRBV15|.|.
CATSRGRQETQYF
TGTGCCACCAGCAGAGGCCGTCAAGAGACCCAGTACTTC
>TRBJ2-1|TRBV11-2|TRBD1|many
CASSRTIPGQGFNEQFF
TGTGCCAGCAGCCGTACAATACCGGGACAGGGATTCAATGAGCAGTTCTTC
>TRBJ1-4|TRBV30|.|.
CAWSPRVRGKLFF
TGTGCCTGGAGTCCCAGGGTTCGGGGAAAACTGTTTTTT
>TRBJ1-1|TRBV20-1|.|once
CSARLDTEAFF
TGCAGTGCTCGACTCGACACTGAAGCTTTCTTT
>TRBJ2-7|TRBV28|TRBD2|many
CASSTGLAGDKWYEQYF
TGTGCCAGCAGTACGGGACTAGCGGGAGATAAATGGTACGAGCAGTACTTC
>TRBJ2-1|TRBV6-6|TRBD2|many
CASSYSRISGSSYNEQFF
TGTGCCAGCAGTTACTCGAGGATTAGCGGGAGCTCCTACAATGAGCAGTTCTTC
>TRBJ2-7|TRBV2|TRBD2|few
CASRFGGGVYEQYF
TGTGCCAGCAGATTTGGGGGGGGGGTCTACGAGCAGTACTTC
>TRBJ1-1|TRBV20-1|.|few
CSPNMNTEAFF
TGCAGTCCCAATATGAACACTGAAGCTTTCTTT
>TRBJ1-2|TRBV28|.|medium-sized
CASSLLREGYGYTF
TGTGCCAGCAGTTTATTACGGGAAGGCTATGGCTACACCTTC
>TRBJ2-7|TRBV12-3/TRBV12-4|.|many
CASSPDYIYEQYF
TGTGCCAGCAGTCCGGACTATATCTACGAGCAGTACTTC
>TRBJ1-1|TRBV4-1|.|.
CASSQDSWGPNTEAFF
TGCGCCAGCAGCCAAGATTCGTGGGGGCCGAACACTGAAGCTTTCTTT
>TRBJ1-1|TRBV29-1|TRBD1|many
CSARDRGRPTEAFF
TGCAGCGCCAGAGACAGGGGGCGGCCCACTGAAGCTTTCTTT
>TRBJ1-1|TRBV28|TRBD1|many
CAIHRGPEAFF
TGTGCCATCCACAGGGGGCCTGAAGCTTTCTTT
>TRBJ2-1|TRBV7-3|TRBD2|.
CASSLKGPEGGSSNEQFF
TGTGCCAGCAGCTTAAAAGGCCCGGAGGGCGGGAGCAGCAATGAGCAGTTCTTC
>TRBJ2-5|TRBV18|TRBD2|.
CASSSLAGAQETQYF
TGTGCCAGCTCATCTCTAGCGGGAGCACAAGAGACCCAGTACTTC
>TRBJ2-3|TRBV2|TRBD2|many
CASKGRGWSTDTQYF
TGTGCCAGCAAAGGGCGGGGGTGGAGTACAGATACGCAGTATTTT
>TRBJ2-5|TRBV6-2/TRBV6-3|TRBD1|few
CASSTDREGQETQYF
TGTGCCAGCAGTACCGACAGGGAAGGGCAAGAGACCCAGTACTTC
>TRBJ2-1|TRBV5-1|TRBD2|few
CANMTLAGGEQFF
TGCGCCAACATGACCCTAGCGGGAGGTGAGCAGTTCTTC
>TRBJ2-5|TRBV6-1|TRBD1|.
CASSPDRVGETQYF
TGTGCCAGCAGTCCAGACAGGGTAGGGGAGACCCAGTACTTC
>TRBJ2-2|TRBV11-1|.|many
CASSPTGGELFF
TGTGCCAGCAGCCCGACCGGCGGGGAGCTGTTTTTT
>TRBJ2-7|TRBV29-1|.|many
CSVVGETNYEQYF
TGCAGCGTTGTTGGGGAGACAAACTACGAGCAGTACTTC
>TRBJ2-5|TRBV20-1|TRBD1|many
CSAGPGTVSETQYF
TGCAGTGCCGGGCCGGGGACAGTATCAGAGACCCAGTACTTC
>TRBJ2-1|TRBV6-2/TRBV6-3|TRBD2|many
CASRGPSGRRYEQFF
TGTGCCAGCCGAGGGCCTAGCGGGAGAAGGTATGAGCAGTTCTTC
>TRBJ2-1|TRBV20-1|.|many
CSAERDGNEQFF
TGCAGTGCTGAGAGGGACGGAAATGAGCAGTTCTTC
>TRBJ1-6|TRBV20-1|TRBD1|many
CSAAPRGSSYNSPLHF
TGCAGTGCTGCTCCCAGGGGGTCCTCCTATAATTCACCCCTCCACTTT
>TRBJ1-1|TRBV15|.|many
CATSRGGRNLVPEAFF
TGTGCCACCAGCAGAGGGGGACGCAACCTGGTCCCTGAAGCTTTCTTT
>TRBJ2-3|TRBV10-1|.|few
CASSEGQKDTQYF
TGCGCCAGCAGTGAGGGACAGAAGGATACGCAGTATTTT
>TRBJ1-1|TRBV30|.|many
CAWSPVGRGMNTEAFF
TGTGCCTGGAGCCCGGTCGGTCGGGGGATGAACACTGAAGCTTTCTTT
>TRBJ2-4|TRBV19|TRBD2|.
CASSGALAGGNIQYF
TGTGCCAGTAGTGGGGCTTTGGCGGGAGGAAACATTCAGTACTTC
>TRBJ2-3|TRBV7-2|.|many
CASRLASSTDTQYF
TGTGCCAGCAGGCTAGCGTCTAGCACAGATACGCAGTATTTT
>TRBJ2-4|TRBV28|.|few
CASSFAGAAKNIQYF
TGTGCCAGCAGTTTCGCAGGAGCGGCCAAAAACATTCAGTACTTC
>TRBJ2-2|TRBV20-1|.|many
CSPQQIDTGELFF
TGCAGCCCTCAACAGATTGACACCGGGGAGCTGTTTTTT
>TRBJ1-2|TRBV28|.|many
CASSSDTGYTF
TGTGCCAGCAGTTCGGACACTGGCTACACCTTC
>TRBJ2-5|TRBV24-1|TRBD1|.
CATRETGAAETQYF
TGTGCCACCAGAGAAACAGGGGCTGCAGAGACCCAGTACTTC
>TRBJ2-5|TRBV11-2|.|.
CASSLGEAQYF
TGTGCCAGCAGCTTAGGCGAGGCTCAGTACTTC
>TRBJ1-4|TRBV30|.|many
CAWRTGGSEKLFF
TGTGCCTGGAGAACCGGGGGCTCTGAAAAACTGTTTTTT
>TRBJ2-7|TRBV5-1|TRBD1|.
CDSHTGTGAYEQYF
TGCGACAGTCACACCGGGACAGGGGCCTACGAGCAGTACTTC
>TRBJ2-3|TRBV20-1|TRBD2|many
CSARVWREGTDTQYF
TGCAGTGCTAGAGTTTGGCGGGAGGGTACAGATACGCAGTATTTT
>TRBJ1-3|TRBV15|.|.
CATSRDWRSSGNTIYF
TGTGCCACCAGCAGAGATTGGAGGAGCTCTGGAAACACCATATATTTT
>TRBJ1-2|TRBV27|.|many
CASSHVGVDGYTF
TGTGCCAGCAGTCACGTGGGGGTGGATGGCTACACCTTC